The rows below give T cell receptor beta chains drawn from one sample of a study of glioma-infiltrating T cells after dendritic cell vaccination. Only in-frame clones appear in the TCRdb table, and some are missing; sequencing was by immunoSEQ multiplex PCR. The sample includes 80,000 to 100,000 clones, around 80% seen only once; the top ten take under 6.5%. This specimen consisted of blood, obtained after dendritic cell vaccination. All receptors come from a human donor with glioblastoma. CDR3s include the opening cysteine and the closing phenylalanine or tryptophan. A D gene is named only where the DNA matches it firmly. Rows give clone size only sometimes, using once, few, many, or a class for an expanded clone.

TRBV6-5	TRBJ2-1	once	TRBD2	TGTGCCAGCAGTTACTCAGGAACTAGCGGGGGTAATGAGCAGTTCTTC	CASSYSGTSGGNEQFF
TRBV9	TRBJ2-2	.	.	TGTGCCAGCAGCGTAGTACCCAGCACCGGGGAGCTGTTTTTT	CASSVVPSTGELFF
TRBV4-1	TRBJ1-5	.	.	TGCGCCAGCAGCCAGGGGGACTCCAGATATGCGCCCCAGCATTTT	CASSQGDSRYAPQHF
TRBV7-6	TRBJ2-5	.	TRBD2	TGTGCCAGCAGCTATCCCAGAGAACCACTAGCGGGACAAGAGACCCAGTACTTC	CASSYPREPLAGQETQYF
TRBV2	TRBJ2-1	.	TRBD1	TGTGCCAGCTCATGGGGGGACAGGGATACTGAGCAGTTCTTC	CASSWGDRDTEQFF
TRBV23-1	TRBJ2-1	.	TRBD2	TGCGCCAGCAGTCATGCGGGAGGGCTATTCAATGAGCAGTTCTTC	CASSHAGGLFNEQFF
TRBV6-5	TRBJ2-5	.	.	TGTGCCAGCAGTCCAGGGGAGTCCCAAGAGACCCAGTACTTC	CASSPGESQETQYF
TRBV19	TRBJ2-1	.	TRBD2	TGTGCCAGTAGTATTAGGGTCGGGCTAGCGGGGGGGGAGCAGTTCTTC	CASSIRVGLAGGEQFF
TRBV29-1	TRBJ1-5	few	TRBD1	TGCAGCGTTGAGGAGGGGGCAGGTCAGCCCCAGCATTTT	CSVEEGAGQPQHF
TRBV6-1	TRBJ1-3	.	.	TGTGCCAGCAGTGAACCGACAGGTAGAAACACCATATATTTT	CASSEPTGRNTIYF
TRBV7-6	TRBJ1-6	.	.	TGTGCCAGCAGCTTAACAGGGTTTGACTCACCCCTCCACTTT	CASSLTGFDSPLHF
TRBV27	TRBJ2-7	.	TRBD1	TGTGCCAGCAGTTTAGATTGGACAGGGGCGTGGGAGCAGTACTTC	CASSLDWTGAWEQYF
TRBV27	TRBJ1-4	.	TRBD1	TGTGCCAGCAGTTTAAACCCTAATGGACAGGGTCTAGCAACTAATGAAAAACTGTTTTTT	CASSLNPNGQGLATNEKLFF
TRBV2	TRBJ2-2	.	TRBD1	TGTGCCAGCAACAGACAGGGGGCAGGTAACACCGGGGAGCTGTTTTTT	CASNRQGAGNTGELFF
TRBV5-1	TRBJ2-7	few	.	TGCGCCAGCAGCTTGGGGGCCACGAGCTCCTACGAGCAGTACTTC	CASSLGATSSYEQYF
TRBV6-1	TRBJ1-2	.	TRBD1	TGTGCCAGCAGTGAACAGGGGGCGAACTATGGCTACACCTTC	CASSEQGANYGYTF
TRBV19	TRBJ1-5	.	TRBD1	TGTGCCAGTAGTTCAATAGGGGCGACAGGGAAAGGGAATCAGCCCCAGCATTTT	CASSSIGATGKGNQPQHF
TRBV6-1	TRBJ1-6	.	.	TGTGCTACCCGACAGGTTTTAAATTCACCCCTCCACTTT	CATRQVLNSPLHF
TRBV5-1	TRBJ2-2	.	TRBD2	TGCGCCAGCAGCTTGGGCTGGGGGGGACACACCGGGGAGCTGTTTTTT	CASSLGWGGHTGELFF
TRBV5-1	TRBJ2-1	.	.	TGCGCCAGCAGCCCCGCCGGGAAGGGCCTCAATGAGCAGTTCTTC	CASSPAGKGLNEQFF
TRBV30	TRBJ2-2	.	.	TGTGCCTGGATGGACCAGGGGTTGGTCCACACCGGGGAGCTGTTTTTT	CAWMDQGLVHTGELFF
TRBV9	TRBJ2-3	once	TRBD2	TGTGCCAGCAATTGGGCGGGGGGCACAGATACGCAGTATTTT	CASNWAGGTDTQYF
TRBV6-5	TRBJ1-1	once	TRBD1	TGTGCCAGCAGTTGGGACAGATTGAACACTGAAGCTTTCTTT	CASSWDRLNTEAFF
TRBV5-1	TRBJ1-3	few	.	TGCGCCAGCAGCTTGGGGGCGACAATGAACACCATATATTTT	CASSLGATMNTIYF
TRBV7-4	TRBJ2-7	.	TRBD1	TGTGCCAGCCTTCCAATCCGGGACAGGGAGTACGAGCAGTACTTC	CASLPIRDREYEQYF
TRBV5-4	TRBJ1-5	.	TRBD1	TGTGCCAGCAGCCTCACCGGGACAGGGTTACAGTACAATCAGCCCCAGCATTTT	CASSLTGTGLQYNQPQHF
TRBV6-5	TRBJ2-1	once	TRBD1	TGTGCCAGCACCTCGGACAGGGACCACAATGAGCAGTTCTTC	CASTSDRDHNEQFF
TRBV7-9	TRBJ2-1	.	TRBD2	TGTGCCAGCAGGTCAAGGAGCGGGGGTTTCAATGAGCAGTTCTTC	CASRSRSGGFNEQFF
TRBV7-6	TRBJ1-2	.	.	TGTGCCAGCAGCGTCGGACAGACCTTTGGGTATGGCTACACCTTC	CASSVGQTFGYGYTF
TRBV4-1	TRBJ2-7	few	TRBD1	TGCGCCAGCAGCCAAGGGGACAGGGGGGACTCCTACGAGCAGTACTTC	CASSQGDRGDSYEQYF
TRBV6-1	TRBJ1-5	.	.	TGTGCCAGCAGCGAAGAAATAGGGGGACACTATCAGCCCCAGCATTTT	CASSEEIGGHYQPQHF
TRBV30	TRBJ1-2	.	.	TGTGCCTGGAGGGCGGGCAGAAACTATGGCTACACCTTC	CAWRAGRNYGYTF
TRBV27	TRBJ1-2	.	.	TGTGCCAGCAAAGGGGGTTCGGGGCCCTATGGCTACACCTTC	CASKGGSGPYGYTF